The entry below gives a single T cell receptor beta chain sequence along with its context. Its antigen remains undetermined. No per-base quality is available; no much larger clone lies one base away. In the ViraFEST assay, PBMC were stimulated with viral peptide pools, and TCR sequencing was then used to find antigen-specific CD4+ T cell clonotypes based on their expansion. After less than eleven days of culture, CD4+ T cells were isolated with the EasySep CD4+ T cell isolation kit. None of the healthy vaccine recipients had a prior SARS-CoV-2 infection, which was confirmed by nucleocapsid antibody tests that came back negative both before and after vaccination. A few million PBMC per well were cultured in IMDM with 5% human AB serum, about 9.4 IU/ml IL-2 and gentamicin, plus 10 ug/ml peptides. On days 3 and 7, half of the culture medium was replaced with fresh IL-2-containing medium. Unless otherwise noted, each peptide stimulation condition was cultured in triplicate wells. Using Ficoll-Paque Plus gradient centrifugation, PBMC were separated from whole blood and then either used fresh or cryopreserved at -140C. Overlapping peptide pools spanned the spike proteins of SARS-CoV-2 and the common cold coronaviruses HCoV-NL63, HCoV-OC43 and HCoV-229E. Genomic DNA was extracted from cultured CD4+ T cells with the QIAamp micro DNA kit.

Library prep was done by the immunoSEQ multiplex PCR assay. DNA from the CD4+ T cells that had been cultured and isolated underwent TCR beta CDR3 sequencing. The paper's data handling went like this. The analysis removed non-productive TCR sequences, trimmed reads to the CDR3 region, and retained only CDR3s that were 7 or more amino acids long. Antigen-specific clonotypes were identified using the MANAFEST web app by comparison of expansion in peptide wells against reference cultures. For clones to be considered positive, expansion at FDR<0.05 versus reference and all other wells, an odds ratio above 5, and a frequency above 0.1% in two replicate wells were required. Cross-reactive clonotypes were defined as significantly expanded in SARS-CoV-2 spike wells and in at least one common cold coronavirus spike condition. Using the stringdist R package, CDR3 similarity was measured by Levenshtein distance, and unrooted trees were constructed with ape in R 3.6.1. TCRdb's version of the immuneACCESS table is confined to in-frame rearrangements and falls short of the full clone set. An unresolved V gene accounts for under half of the shortfall where checked; the remainder is of unknown origin. V, J and clone size were drawn from that table, and D and trimming were deduced from the DNA. The sample table lists about 24,000 clones, about 72% of them with a count of one. Around 13% of the sample rests with the top ten.

This sample is part of a study of vaccination effects on CD4 cells after COVID-19 (dated by TCRdb to 2022 to 2024). Broadly, across the study: Each participant got two doses of an mRNA SARS-CoV-2 vaccine, either BNT162b2 or mRNA-1273. Altogether, about 10 COVID-19 convalescent patients and a handful of SARS-CoV-2-naive healthy vaccine recipients made up the full study. The study compared SARS-CoV-2 spike-specific CD4+ TCR repertoires before and after mRNA vaccination in COVID-19 convalescent patients and infection-naive vaccine recipients. The Oncomine TCR Beta short-read assay on an Illumina iSeq 100 was used to sequence cultures from other donors in the study. What the work shows at the level of the full study, not this receptor alone: Limitations of the study were the small number of convalescent patients and the absence of early post-infection timepoints. Among healthy vaccine recipients, nearly all vaccine-induced clones were SARS-CoV-2 mono-reactive, and just 1 of 255 was cross-reactive with common cold coronaviruses. Clones induced by infection and clones induced by vaccination both contracted markedly at late timepoints after vaccination, which fits with T cell responses waning over time.

Trimming costs V 0 bases and J 2 bases, and their ends lie 11 bases apart. Per the germline V gene, ENHRY is the CDR1 and SYGVKD is the CDR2. There are 16 amino acids in the CDR3, from cysteine to phenylalanine inclusive. Only the CDR3 DNA stays, 48 bases, in frame from base 1. The sequence joins TRBV10-3 to TRBJ2-1; the D gene identity is not certain. The material was CD4+ T cells from PBMCs cultured with HCoV-OC43 spike peptides, obtained before COVID-19 vaccination. Sample cell subset or site, as interpreted from the label and publication: HCoV-OC43 spike overlapping peptide pool stimulation. This TCR came from a human donor who received a COVID-19 vaccine. The CDR3 reads CAISESLPGAYNEQFF. The sequenced DNA: TGTGCCATCAGTGAGTCTCTCCCAGGAGCCTACAATGAGCAGTTCTTC.